This T cell receptor (beta chain) was sequenced during a study of T cells after yellow fever vaccination. This CDR3 is 14 amino acids long. Germline V gives CDR1 SQVTM, CDR2 ANQGSEA. Trimming pared 5 bases from V and 2 bases from J, leaving 14 bases between. TCRdb independently ran MiXCR on the 5' RACE reads; one entry per CDR3 protein. In the table there are just under 600,000 distinct CDR3 sequences, about 13% of which are singletons. This clonotype was observed a handful of times. The sample here was PBMCs, taken on the day of the yellow fever booster vaccination. The TCR originated in a man in his thirties or forties who received the YFV17D yellow fever vaccine. V and J are TRBV29-1 and TRBJ2-3; weak D call: TRBD2 (6 bases). The CDR3 protein is CSVTPGLHTDTQYF. The DNA of the CDR3 is TGCAGCGTTACTCCGGGACTCCACACAGATACGCAGTATTTT.